This note documents a single T cell receptor (beta chain) sequence. Data came from immunoSEQ multiplex PCR; TCRdb stores just in-frame clones and leaves some out. The sample comprises 100,000 to 150,000 clones, about 90% of which are singletons, and roughly 0.85% rests with the top ten. This CDR3 contains 15 residues. Germline V gene lookup returns CDR1 MDHEN and CDR2 SYDVKM. Trimming removed 6 bases from V and 4 bases from J; junction bases left unmatched: 9. The data were obtained in a study of OX40 agonist ivuxolimab in advanced cancers. Overall study: From roughly 20 to 85 years was the age range, with a mean of approximately 58 years, and around 80% were male.

Peripheral blood came from all dose cohorts at three timepoints. The V gene is TRBV28, the J gene TRBJ2-7; 10 nucleotides match TRBD2. The TCR originated in an adult with an advanced solid tumor such as melanoma, head and neck, liver or kidney cancer. Sequencing was performed on CD4+ or CD8+ T cells sorted from blood, taken in a trial of the OX40 agonist ivuxolimab. CDR3 nucleotide sequence: TGTGCCAGCAGCACTAGGACTAGCGGAAAGTACGAGCAGTACTTC. As protein: CASSTRTSGKYEQYF.